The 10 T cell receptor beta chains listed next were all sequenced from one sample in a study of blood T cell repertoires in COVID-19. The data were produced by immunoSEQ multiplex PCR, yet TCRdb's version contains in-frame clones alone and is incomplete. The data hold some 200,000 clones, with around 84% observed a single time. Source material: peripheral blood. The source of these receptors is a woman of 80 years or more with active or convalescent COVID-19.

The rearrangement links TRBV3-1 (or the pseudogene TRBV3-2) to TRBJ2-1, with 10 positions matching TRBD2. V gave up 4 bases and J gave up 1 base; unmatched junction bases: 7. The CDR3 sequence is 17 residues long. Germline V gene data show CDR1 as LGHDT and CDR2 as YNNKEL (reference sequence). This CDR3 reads CASSRSSGRGSYNEQFF. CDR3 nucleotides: TGTGCCAGCAGCCGATCTAGCGGGAGAGGGTCCTACAATGAGCAGTTCTTC.

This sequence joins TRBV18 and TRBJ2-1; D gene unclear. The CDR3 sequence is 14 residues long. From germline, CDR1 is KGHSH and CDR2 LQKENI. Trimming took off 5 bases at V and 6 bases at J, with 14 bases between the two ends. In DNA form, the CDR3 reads TGTGCCAGCTCAATGGCTAGGAATAGCAATGAGCAGTTCTTC. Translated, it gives CASSMARNSNEQFF.

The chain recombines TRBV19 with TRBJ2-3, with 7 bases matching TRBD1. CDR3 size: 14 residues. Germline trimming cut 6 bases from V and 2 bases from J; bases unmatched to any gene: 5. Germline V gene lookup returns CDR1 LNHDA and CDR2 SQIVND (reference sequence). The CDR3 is CASRRGQLTDTQYF. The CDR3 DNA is TGTGCCAGTAGACGGGGACAGCTCACAGATACGCAGTATTTT.

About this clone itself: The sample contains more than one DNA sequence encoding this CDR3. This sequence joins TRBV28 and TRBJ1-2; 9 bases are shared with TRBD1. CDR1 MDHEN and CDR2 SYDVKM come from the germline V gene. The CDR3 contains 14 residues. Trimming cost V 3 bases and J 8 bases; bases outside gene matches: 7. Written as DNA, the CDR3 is TGTGCCAGCAGTTTGGCCAGACAGGGGGGCGGCTACACCTTC. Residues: CASSLARQGGGYTF.

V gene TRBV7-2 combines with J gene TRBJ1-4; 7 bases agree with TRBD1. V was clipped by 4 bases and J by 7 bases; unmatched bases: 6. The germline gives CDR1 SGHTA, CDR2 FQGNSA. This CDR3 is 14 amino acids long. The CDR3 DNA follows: TGTGCCAGCAGCTCACAGGGGTATAGTGAAAAACTGTTTTTT. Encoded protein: CASSSQGYSEKLFF.

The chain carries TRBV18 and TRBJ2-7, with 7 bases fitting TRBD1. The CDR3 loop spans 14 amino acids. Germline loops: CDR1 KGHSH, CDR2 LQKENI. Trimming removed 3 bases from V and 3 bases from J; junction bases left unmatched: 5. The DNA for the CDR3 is TGTGCCAGCTCACCGGACAGGACCCTCTACGAGCAGTACTTC. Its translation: CASSPDRTLYEQYF.

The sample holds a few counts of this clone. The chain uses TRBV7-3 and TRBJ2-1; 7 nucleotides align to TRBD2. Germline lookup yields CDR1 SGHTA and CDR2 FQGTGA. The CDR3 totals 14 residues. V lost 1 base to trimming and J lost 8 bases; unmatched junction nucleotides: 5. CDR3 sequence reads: CASSLNGGSDEQFF. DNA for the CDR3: TGTGCCAGCAGCTTAAACGGCGGGAGCGATGAGCAGTTCTTC.

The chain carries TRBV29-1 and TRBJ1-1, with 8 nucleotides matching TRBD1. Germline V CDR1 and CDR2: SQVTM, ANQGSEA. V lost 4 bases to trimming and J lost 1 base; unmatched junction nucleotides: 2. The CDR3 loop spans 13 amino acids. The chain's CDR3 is CSVVGTGNTEAFF. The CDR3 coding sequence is TGCAGCGTTGTGGGGACAGGGAACACTGAAGCTTTCTTT.

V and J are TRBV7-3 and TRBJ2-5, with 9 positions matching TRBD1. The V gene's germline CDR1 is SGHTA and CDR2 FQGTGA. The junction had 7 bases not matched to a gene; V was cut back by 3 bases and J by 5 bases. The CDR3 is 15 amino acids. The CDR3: CASSFSGTGIETQYF. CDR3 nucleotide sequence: TGTGCCAGCAGCTTTTCCGGGACAGGGATCGAGACCCAGTACTTC.

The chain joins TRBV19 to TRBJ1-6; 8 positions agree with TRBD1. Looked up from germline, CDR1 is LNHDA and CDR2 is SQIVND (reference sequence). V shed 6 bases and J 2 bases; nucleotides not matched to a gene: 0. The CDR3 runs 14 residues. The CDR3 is CASRDRAYNSPLHF. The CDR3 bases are TGTGCCAGTAGGGACAGGGCCTATAATTCACCCCTCCACTTT.